The T cell receptor (beta chain) under discussion was sequenced for a study of T cell changes during pregnancy in multiple sclerosis (dated by TCRdb to between 2018 and 2021). About the full investigation: The study examined how the T cell repertoire changed over the course of pregnancy in women with multiple sclerosis.

Receptors were amplified or captured by the immunoSEQ multiplex PCR assay. TCRdb mirrors the immuneACCESS table, restricted to in-frame sequences. Some clones are absent from its copies; in checked studies, under half trace to an unresolved V gene, and the reason for the others is unknown. Present in this sample are 49,000 or so clones, over 90% of which were seen just once. The ten most abundant clones make up roughly 2.3% of the sample. CDR3 length: 17 amino acids, cysteine to phenylalanine. Of all the DNA, just the CDR3 is kept, 51 bases in frame from base 1. In the germline V gene (reference sequence), CDR1 corresponds to LNHNV and CDR2 to YYDKDF. V and J are truncated by 0 bases and 5 bases respectively, leaving an intervening sequence of 17 bases. The table lists this clone with a few counts. The antigen this receptor binds is unknown. Base quality data are lacking; no much larger clone is found one base away.

Sequencing used peripheral blood, obtained in the third trimester of pregnancy. The sequence derives from a female donor with multiple sclerosis, enrolled in a pregnancy study. The receptor chain draws on TRBV15 and TRBJ1-5; the D gene is perhaps TRBD1, on 5 matching bases. CDR3 loop: CATSREKAGNRYQPQHF. The base sequence is TGTGCCACCAGCAGAGAAAAAGCAGGGAATCGATATCAGCCCCAGCATTTT.